This TCR beta chain was captured in a study of blood T cell repertoires in COVID-19. Across the study: T cells, B-cell-depleted T cells, or PBMCs supplied cDNA or gDNA.

TCRdb keeps only in-frame clones here, not all; method: immunoSEQ multiplex PCR. The sample records fewer than 350,000 clones, over 75% being singletons. The clonotype was recovered from a man aged 18-30 years with active or convalescent COVID-19. The sequenced sample was peripheral blood.

This chain's CDR3 is CASSRISGGPQPQHF. The CDR3 coding sequence is TGTGCCAGTAGTCGGATTTCAGGGGGGCCTCAGCCCCAGCATTTT. The rearrangement joins TRBV19 to TRBJ1-5; 7 bases are shared with TRBD1. CDR1 and CDR2 (germline): LNHDA, SQIVND (reference sequence). Trimming at V came to 5 bases and at J to 6 bases, leaving 10 bases not matched to a gene. The CDR3 loop spans 15 amino acids.